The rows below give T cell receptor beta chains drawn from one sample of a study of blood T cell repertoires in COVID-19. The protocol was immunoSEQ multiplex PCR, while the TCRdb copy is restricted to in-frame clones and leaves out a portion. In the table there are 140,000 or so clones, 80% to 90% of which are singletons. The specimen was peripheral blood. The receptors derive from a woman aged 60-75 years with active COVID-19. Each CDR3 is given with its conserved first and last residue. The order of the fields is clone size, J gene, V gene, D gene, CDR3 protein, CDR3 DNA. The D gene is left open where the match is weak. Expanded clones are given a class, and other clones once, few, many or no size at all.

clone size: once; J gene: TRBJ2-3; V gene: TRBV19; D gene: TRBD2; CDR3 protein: CASSIGPQAGLAFNTQYF; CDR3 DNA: TGTGCCAGTAGTATAGGCCCTCAGGCGGGACTAGCCTTTAATACGCAGTATTTT
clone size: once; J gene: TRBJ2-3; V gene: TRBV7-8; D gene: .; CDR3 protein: CASSRGLGGTDTQYF; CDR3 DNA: TGTGCCAGCAGCCGAGGACTTGGTGGCACAGATACGCAGTATTTT
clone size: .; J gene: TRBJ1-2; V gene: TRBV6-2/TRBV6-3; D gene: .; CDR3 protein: CASSYGLSYGYTF; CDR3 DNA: TGTGCCAGCAGTTATGGACTGAGCTATGGCTACACCTTC
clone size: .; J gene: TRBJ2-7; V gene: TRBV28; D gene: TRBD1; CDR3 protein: CASSPTGGPYEQYF; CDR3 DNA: TGTGCCAGCAGTCCGACAGGGGGCCCCTACGAGCAGTACTTC
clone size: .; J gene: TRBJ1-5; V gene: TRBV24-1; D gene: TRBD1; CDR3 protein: CATSDRARGLDNQPQHF; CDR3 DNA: TGTGCCACCAGTGATCGGGCCAGGGGGCTTGACAATCAGCCCCAGCATTTT
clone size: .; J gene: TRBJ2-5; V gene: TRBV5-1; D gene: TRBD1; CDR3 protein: CASSFFGQGSETQYF; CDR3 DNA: TGCGCCAGCAGCTTTTTCGGACAGGGGTCAGAGACCCAGTACTTC
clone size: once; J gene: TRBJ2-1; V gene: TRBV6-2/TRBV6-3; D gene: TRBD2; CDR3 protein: CASSDRTSGKPYSYNEQFF; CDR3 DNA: TGTGCCAGCAGTGACCGGACTAGCGGAAAGCCCTACTCCTACAATGAGCAGTTCTTC
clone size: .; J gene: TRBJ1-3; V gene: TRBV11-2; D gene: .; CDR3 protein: CASSVTWAVNSGNTIYF; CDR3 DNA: TGTGCCAGCAGCGTGACCTGGGCTGTTAATTCTGGAAACACCATATATTTT
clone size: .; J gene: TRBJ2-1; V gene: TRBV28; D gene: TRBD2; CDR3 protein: CASSLLGLAGTLYKIEQFF; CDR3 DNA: TGTGCCAGCAGTTTACTCGGACTAGCGGGAACTTTGTACAAGATTGAGCAGTTCTTC
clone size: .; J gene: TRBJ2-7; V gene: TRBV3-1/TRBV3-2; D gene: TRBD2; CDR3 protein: CASSQDLSGRGSEQYF; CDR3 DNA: TGTGCCAGCAGCCAAGACCTTAGCGGGAGAGGCTCCGAGCAGTACTTC
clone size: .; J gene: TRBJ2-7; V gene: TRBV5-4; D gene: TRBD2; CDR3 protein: CASSEGLAGAEQYF; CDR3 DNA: TGTGCCAGCAGCGAGGGACTAGCGGGTGCTGAGCAGTACTTC
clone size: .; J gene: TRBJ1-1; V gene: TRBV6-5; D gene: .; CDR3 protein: CASSYVLPGLNTEAFF; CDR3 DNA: TGTGCCAGCAGTTACGTTTTGCCAGGGCTTAACACTGAAGCTTTCTTT
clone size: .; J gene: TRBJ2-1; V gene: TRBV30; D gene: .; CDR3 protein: CAWSLSLSSGRQQFF; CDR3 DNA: TGTGCCTGGAGTTTATCCCTTAGTAGTGGGAGACAGCAGTTCTTC
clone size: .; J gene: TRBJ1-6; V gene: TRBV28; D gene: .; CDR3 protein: CASRSDQGAYNSPLHF; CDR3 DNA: TGTGCCAGCAGATCCGATCAGGGTGCCTATAATTCACCCCTCCACTTT
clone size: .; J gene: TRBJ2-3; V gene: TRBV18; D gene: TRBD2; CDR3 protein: CASSPPGGTSGAVSTDTQYF; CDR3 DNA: TGTGCCAGCTCACCACCGGGAGGGACTAGCGGAGCCGTTAGCACAGATACGCAGTATTTT
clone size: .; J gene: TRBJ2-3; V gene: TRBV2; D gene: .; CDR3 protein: CASKKEGDTQYF; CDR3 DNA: TGTGCCAGCAAGAAGGAGGGCGATACGCAGTATTTT
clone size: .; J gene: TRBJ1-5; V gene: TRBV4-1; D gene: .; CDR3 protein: CASSQDPPGRNQPQHF; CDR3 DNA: TGCGCCAGCAGCCAAGATCCCCCAGGGCGCAATCAGCCCCAGCATTTT
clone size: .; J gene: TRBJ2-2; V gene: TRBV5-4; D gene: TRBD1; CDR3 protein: CASSPGQGANTGELFF; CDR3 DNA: TGTGCCAGCAGCCCGGGACAGGGGGCGAACACCGGGGAGCTGTTTTTT
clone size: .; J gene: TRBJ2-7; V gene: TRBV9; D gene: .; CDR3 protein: CASSVGELLNYEQYF; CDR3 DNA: TGTGCCAGCAGCGTAGGAGAACTCCTGAACTACGAGCAGTACTTC
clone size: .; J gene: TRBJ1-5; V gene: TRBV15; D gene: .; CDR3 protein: CATSRDESQPQHF; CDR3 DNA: TGTGCCACCAGCAGAGATGAGAGTCAGCCCCAGCATTTT
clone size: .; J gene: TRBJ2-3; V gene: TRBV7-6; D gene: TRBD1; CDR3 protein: CASSQERQGGTDTQYF; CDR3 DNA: TGTGCCAGCAGCCAAGAGCGGCAGGGGGGCACAGATACGCAGTATTTT
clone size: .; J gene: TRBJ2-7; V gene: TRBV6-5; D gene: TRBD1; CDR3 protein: CASRTGEQRVHEQYF; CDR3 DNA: TGTGCCAGCAGGACAGGGGAACAGCGCGTCCACGAGCAGTACTTC
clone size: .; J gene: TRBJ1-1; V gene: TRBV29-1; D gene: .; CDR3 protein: CSAKWRGRSSVEAFF; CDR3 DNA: TGCAGCGCCAAGTGGAGGGGCCGCTCTTCGGTAGAAGCTTTCTTT
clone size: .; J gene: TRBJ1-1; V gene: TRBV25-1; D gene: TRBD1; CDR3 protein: CASSESRGDRERRAFF; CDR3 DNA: TGTGCCAGCAGTGAATCGAGGGGGGACAGGGAAAGGAGAGCTTTCTTT
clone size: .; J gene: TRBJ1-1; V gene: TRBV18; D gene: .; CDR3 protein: CASSPLPRGSVTEAFF; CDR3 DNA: TGTGCCAGCTCACCACTACCCCGGGGTTCGGTCACTGAAGCTTTCTTT
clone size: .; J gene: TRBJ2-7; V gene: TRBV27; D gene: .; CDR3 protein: CASSYDPSDSYEQYF; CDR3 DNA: TGTGCCAGCAGTTATGACCCTAGCGACTCCTACGAGCAGTACTTC
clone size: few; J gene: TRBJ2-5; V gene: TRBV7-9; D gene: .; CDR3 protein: CASSAAAGLTTQYF; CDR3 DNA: TGTGCCAGCAGCGCGGCGGCAGGGCTTACGACCCAGTACTTC
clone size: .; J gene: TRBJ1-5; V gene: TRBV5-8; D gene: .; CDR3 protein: CASSFGLGQPQHF; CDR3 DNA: TGTGCCAGCAGCTTTGGACTGGGTCAGCCCCAGCATTTT
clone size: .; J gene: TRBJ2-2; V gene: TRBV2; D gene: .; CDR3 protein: CASSEGLGTGELFF; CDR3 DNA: TGTGCCAGCAGCGAGGGACTGGGCACCGGGGAGCTGTTTTTT
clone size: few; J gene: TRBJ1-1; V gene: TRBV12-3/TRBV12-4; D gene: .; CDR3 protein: CASSLRATEAFF; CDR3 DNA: TGTGCCAGCAGTTTGAGGGCCACTGAAGCTTTCTTT
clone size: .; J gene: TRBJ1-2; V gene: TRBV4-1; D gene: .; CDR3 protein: CASSHQGGNNYGYTF; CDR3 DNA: TGCGCCAGCAGCCACCAGGGTGGAAATAACTATGGCTACACCTTC